Following are 21 T cell receptor gamma chains from one sample sequenced in a study of Vδ1+ human thymocytes. Study-wide findings and caveats: Thymic TRG and TRD repertoires appeared highly polyclonal.

RNA was extracted from the cells and then reverse transcribed. Multiplex PCR used pooled V-gene forward primers and a constant-region reverse primer to amplify CDR3s. TCRdb fed the multiplex PCR reads to CATT. Of tens of thousands of gamma-chain clones in the sample, around 13% were seen once. Their specific antigens are unknown. Sequencing input: Vdelta1+ gamma-delta thymocytes from the thymus. Indicated subset: FACS-sorted CD3+ TCRalphabeta- TCRVdelta1+ TCRVdelta2- thymocytes. These TCRs come from a child less than two years old who had congenital heart surgery.

Worth noting for this clone: Within the sample, other DNA sequences also encode this same CDR3. V is TRGV9 and J is TRGJ1 or TRGJ2. Germline CDR1 is GITISATS and CDR2 is ISYDGTV (reference sequence). V lost 6 bases, J lost 3 bases, and 8 bases stayed unmatched. This CDR3 is 13 amino acids long. This CDR3 reads CALWSGFYYKKLF. The CDR3 bases are TGTGCCTTGTGGTCGGGGTTTTATTATAAGAAACTCTTT.

The sample holds a few counts of this clone. The junction departs from the called germline gene at one end, perhaps through a read error. J is TRGJP1 and V is TRGV4. CDR3 length: 13 residues. Germline CDR1 reads EGSTGY; CDR2 reads YDSYTSSV. The chain's CDR3 is CATWNGRGWFKIF. CDR3 bases: TGTGCCACCTGGAATGGGCGTGGTTGGTTCAAGATATTT.

Only a few counts were recorded for this clone. The chain links TRGV8 to TRGJP2. This CDR3 region has 15 residues. Germline CDR1 reads VENAVY; CDR2 reads YDSYNSRV. Trimming took 3 bases from V and 6 from J; bases not matched to a gene: 10. This CDR3 reads CATWDRGSGDWIKTF. CDR3 DNA: TGTGCCACCTGGGATCGGGGAAGTGGTGATTGGATCAAGACGTTT.

Only a few counts were recorded for this clone. The chain combines TRGV5 with TRGJP1. The CDR3 totals 16 residues. The germline V gene encodes CDR1 VINAFY and CDR2 YDVSNSKD. The J segment lost 2 bases and the V segment lost 0 bases, leaving 6 bases of the junction unmatched. CDR3 nucleotide sequence: TGTGCCACCTGGGACAGGCCCAGGACCACTGGTTGGTTCAAGATATTT. This encodes CATWDRPRTTGWFKIF.

This clone was seen a few times. The rearrangement links TRGV9 to TRGJ1 or TRGJ2. Germline V CDR1 and CDR2: GITISATS, ISYDGTV (reference sequence). The CDR3 has 18 amino acids. V gave up 0 bases and J gave up 0 bases; unmatched junction bases: 14. The CDR3: CALWEVQPTISNYYKKLF. In DNA, the CDR3 is TGTGCCTTGTGGGAGGTGCAACCTACCATTTCGAATTATTATAAGAAACTCTTT.

The genes are TRGV9 and TRGJ1 or TRGJ2. The CDR3 runs 14 residues. Unmatched junction bases numbered 11, after V lost 9 bases and J lost 0 bases. CDR1 is GITISATS and CDR2 is ISYDGTV in the germline V gene (reference sequence). The CDR3 here is CALGPTGNYYKKLF. Here the CDR3 DNA reads TGTGCCTTGGGACCCACCGGGAATTATTATAAGAAACTCTTT.

The chain links TRGV3 to TRGJ1 or TRGJ2. Germline CDR1 VTNTFY, CDR2 YDVSTARD (reference sequence). Trimming removed 3 bases from V and 4 bases from J; junction bases left unmatched: 9. This CDR3 region has 14 residues. This chain's CDR3 is CATWDGPRYYKKLF. Here the CDR3 DNA reads TGTGCCACCTGGGACGGGCCTCGATATTATAAGAAACTCTTT.

This chain connects TRGV8 to TRGJ1 or TRGJ2. CDR3 length equals 16 residues. V lost 0 bases, J lost 5 bases, and 13 bases stayed unmatched. The germline V gene encodes CDR1 VENAVY and CDR2 YDSYNSRV. CDR3 DNA: TGTGCCACCTGGGATAGGCCGGAGGGGTTTCATTATAAGAAACTCTTT. This codes for CATWDRPEGFHYKKLF.

A note on this clone: The junction departs from germline at one end; a sequencing error may be responsible. Different DNA sequences within this sample yield the same CDR3. The chain recombines TRGV8 with TRGJP1. This CDR3 is built from 15 residues. Per the germline V gene, CDR1 is VENAVY and CDR2 is YDSYNSRV. In DNA form, the CDR3 reads TGTGCCACCTTGCCACTCAATACCACCGGTTGGTTCAAGATATTT. This gives the protein CATLPLNTTGWFKIF.

Comment on this clone: Other DNA sequences from this sample encode an identical CDR3 as well. V gene TRGV9 combines with J gene TRGJP. Germline V CDR1 and CDR2: GITISATS, ISYDGTV (reference sequence). Trimming took 2 bases from V and 9 from J; bases not matched to a gene: 1. The CDR3 length is 14 residues. CDR3 protein: CALWEGLGKKIKVF. The CDR3, as DNA: TGTGCCTTGTGGGAGGGGTTGGGCAAAAAAATCAAGGTATTT.

The rearrangement uses TRGV4 and TRGJP2. This CDR3 has 17 amino acids. Per germline, CDR1 EGSTGY and CDR2 YDSYTSSV. V shed 1 base, J shed 3 bases, and the junction held 11 bases outside the gene matches. The CDR3 bases are TGTGCCACCTGGGATGGCTCGAGAGGACGTAGTGATTGGATCAAGACGTTT. This sequence encodes CATWDGSRGRSDWIKTF.

The chain is built from TRGV5 and TRGJ1 or TRGJ2. V was clipped by 0 bases and J by 6 bases; unmatched bases: 5. Germline V gene data show CDR1 as VINAFY and CDR2 as YDVSNSKD. This CDR3 contains 13 residues. CDR3 bases: TGTGCCACCTGGGACAGGTTAGGTTATAAGAAACTCTTT. Its protein is CATWDRLGYKKLF.

This sequence joins TRGV9 and TRGJ1 or TRGJ2. From germline, CDR1 is GITISATS and CDR2 ISYDGTV (reference sequence). J lost 2 bases, V lost 0 bases, and 10 bases had no gene match. The CDR3 covers 16 residues. The chain's CDR3 is CALWEVHHLHYYKKLF. The CDR3 DNA reads as TGTGCCTTGTGGGAGGTGCACCATTTGCATTATTATAAGAAACTCTTT.

This clone has just a few counts. The chain recombines TRGV4 with TRGJ1 or TRGJ2. The J segment lost 6 bases and the V segment lost 6 bases, leaving 8 bases of the junction unmatched. The germline gives CDR1 EGSTGY, CDR2 YDSYTSSV. CDR3 length equals 12 residues. DNA for the CDR3: TGTGCCACCTGGAATGAAAGTTATAAGAAACTCTTT. Encoded protein: CATWNESYKKLF.

This clone was observed a handful of times. V gene TRGV3 combines with J gene TRGJP2. This CDR3 contains 17 residues. Germline CDR1 reads VTNTFY; CDR2 reads YDVSTARD (reference sequence). V shed 0 bases, J shed 0 bases, and the junction held 7 bases outside the gene matches. The CDR3 nucleotides read TGTGCCACCTGGGACAGGCCAGCATATAGTAGTGATTGGATCAAGACGTTT. Translated, it gives CATWDRPAYSSDWIKTF.

This clone was seen more than once but under ten times. V usage is TRGV9 and J usage is TRGJ1 or TRGJ2. This CDR3 has 9 amino acids. Germline CDR1 is GITISATS and CDR2 is ISYDGTV (reference sequence). The V and J ends lost 11 bases and 9 bases, in that order; junction bases with no gene match: 7. The CDR3, as DNA: TGTGCCTCGCTACTTAAGAAACTCTTT. Residues: CASLLKKLF.

The chain joins TRGV3 to TRGJ1 or TRGJ2. CDR3 size: 14 residues. Germline CDR1 and CDR2: VTNTFY and YDVSTARD (reference sequence). V lost 0 bases to trimming and J lost 7 bases; unmatched junction nucleotides: 9. CDR3 sequence reads: CATWDRLRWYKKLF. CDR3 DNA sequence: TGTGCCACCTGGGACAGGCTTCGATGGTATAAGAAACTCTTT.

The chain recombines TRGV9 with TRGJ1 or TRGJ2. The CDR3 is 18 residues long. Trimming at V came to 0 bases and at J to 5 bases, leaving 19 bases not matched to a gene. Germline CDR1 is GITISATS and CDR2 is ISYDGTV (reference sequence). The CDR3 DNA follows: TGTGCCTTGTGGGAGGTGCATAAAGGGCGAGGGCCTAATTATAAGAAACTCTTT. Protein: CALWEVHKGRGPNYKKLF.

This clone occurred a few times. J is TRGJ1 or TRGJ2 and V is TRGV2. This CDR3 has 16 amino acids. V lost 0 bases and J lost 4; bases outside the gene matches: 12. Germline V lookup: CDR1 EGSNGY, CDR2 YDSYNSKV. The CDR3 bases are TGTGCCACCTGGGACGGGCGTAAAGACCCCTATTATAAGAAACTCTTT. It encodes CATWDGRKDPYYKKLF.

The gene calls are TRGV5 and TRGJP2. This CDR3 has 13 residues. CDR1 and CDR2 from the germline V gene are VINAFY and YDVSNSKD. Trimming took 4 bases from V and 4 from J; bases not matched to a gene: 3. CDR3 sequence reads: CATWESSDWIKTF. CDR3 DNA sequence: TGTGCCACCTGGGAATCTAGTGATTGGATCAAGACGTTT.

Note on this clone: The sample has other DNA sequences that encode this CDR3 too. The rearrangement uses TRGV8 and TRGJ1 or TRGJ2. The germline V gene encodes CDR1 VENAVY and CDR2 YDSYNSRV. The CDR3 covers 11 residues. With V trimmed by 4 bases and J by 7 bases, 4 bases remained unmatched. This CDR3 reads CATWEGYKKLF. CDR3 sequence (DNA): TGTGCCACCTGGGAAGGGTATAAGAAACTCTTT.